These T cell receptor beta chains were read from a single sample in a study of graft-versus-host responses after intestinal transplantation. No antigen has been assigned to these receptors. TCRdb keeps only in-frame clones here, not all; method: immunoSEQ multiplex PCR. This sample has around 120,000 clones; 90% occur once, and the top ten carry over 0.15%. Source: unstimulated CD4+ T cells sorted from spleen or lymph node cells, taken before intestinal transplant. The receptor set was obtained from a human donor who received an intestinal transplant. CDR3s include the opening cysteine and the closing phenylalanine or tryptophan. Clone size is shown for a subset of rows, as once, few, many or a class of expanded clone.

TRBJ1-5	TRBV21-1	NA	CAATLWTDSNQPQHF
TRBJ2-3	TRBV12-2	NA	CASRPRGWLAGQTTDTQYF
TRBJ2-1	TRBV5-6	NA	CASSLGLAGGSYNEQFF
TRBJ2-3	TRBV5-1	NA	CASSLGRAGHTDTQYF
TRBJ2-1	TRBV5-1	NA	CASRDFPNEQFF
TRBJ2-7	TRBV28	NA	CASRDWTYEQYF
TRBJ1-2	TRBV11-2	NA	CASSNLGVFGYTF
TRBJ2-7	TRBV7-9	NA	CASSRNGDSFSHYEQYF
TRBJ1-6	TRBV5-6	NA	CASSFGPGRLRDSPLHF
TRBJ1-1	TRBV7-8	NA	CASSLVGTIDTEAFF
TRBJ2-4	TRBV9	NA	CASSPFAQGRFSPDTRF
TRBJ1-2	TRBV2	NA	CASIHSGTGEGYTF
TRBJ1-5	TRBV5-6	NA	CASSRRGGNQPQHF
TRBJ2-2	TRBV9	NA	CASSPQGSLAGELFF
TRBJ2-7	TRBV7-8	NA	CASPGQGAVLYEQYF
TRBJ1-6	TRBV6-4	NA	CASSAAYSYNSPLHF
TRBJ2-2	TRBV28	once	CASSRDRMNTGELFF
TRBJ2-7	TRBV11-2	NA	CASSTTWTGGYEQYF
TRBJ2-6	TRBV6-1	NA	CASNEGGSGANVLTF
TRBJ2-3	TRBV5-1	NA	CASSSSAFTDTQYF
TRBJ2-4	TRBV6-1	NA	CASSASGLAKNIQYF
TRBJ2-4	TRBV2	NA	CASRSQGVRNIQYF